The rows below give T cell receptor beta chains drawn from one sample of a study of read filtering for tumor transcriptome and immune sequencing. TCRdb reprocessed the reads via MiXCR and lists one record per CDR3 protein. The table lists 25,000 to 35,000 distinct CDR3 sequences, 14% of them singletons. The material sequenced was a population of CD138-negative cells sorted from bone marrow. These receptors were collected from a donor over 35 with multiple myeloma. The CDR3 runs from the conserved cysteine through the conserved F or W. Fields, in order: clone size, J gene, D gene, V gene, CDR3 DNA, CDR3 protein. A D gene is named only where the DNA matches it firmly. A clone size is listed for some rows: how often the clone was seen (once, few, many), or a class if it is expanded.

abundance: many; j_gene: TRBJ2-1; d_gene: -; v_gene: TRBV7-9; CDR3nt: TGTGCCAGCAGCTTACCCACCAACAATGAGCAGTTCTTC; CDR3aa: CASSLPTNNEQFF
abundance: many; j_gene: TRBJ2-7; d_gene: TRBD1; v_gene: TRBV2; CDR3nt: TGTGCCAGCAGTCTACAGGGGGAGGCCTCCTACGAGCAGTACTTC; CDR3aa: CASSLQGEASYEQYF
abundance: many; j_gene: TRBJ2-5; d_gene: -; v_gene: TRBV2; CDR3nt: TGTGCCAGCAGTGACTCGGAGACCCAGTACTTC; CDR3aa: CASSDSETQYF
abundance: many; j_gene: TRBJ1-1; d_gene: -; v_gene: TRBV19; CDR3nt: TGTGCCAGTACGAGGGGAAATACAGTAGGGGACACTGAAGCTTTTTTT; CDR3aa: CASTRGNTVGDTEAFF
abundance: many; j_gene: TRBJ1-1; d_gene: TRBD1; v_gene: TRBV29-1; CDR3nt: TGCAGCGCAGGGACAGGGGCCGAAGCTTTCTTT; CDR3aa: CSAGTGAEAFF
abundance: many; j_gene: TRBJ2-7; d_gene: -; v_gene: TRBV20-1; CDR3nt: TGCAGTGCTACTACGACTGCCCCGGATGGGGAGCAGTACTTC; CDR3aa: CSATTTAPDGEQYF
abundance: few; j_gene: TRBJ2-1; d_gene: TRBD2; v_gene: TRBV29-1; CDR3nt: TGCAGCGTTTCCGGGGACAGCCCGGGACTAGCGGGGAGGGGGGTTTACAATGAGCAGTTCTTC; CDR3aa: CSVSGDSPGLAGRGVYNEQFF
abundance: many; j_gene: TRBJ2-2; d_gene: TRBD2; v_gene: TRBV20-1; CDR3nt: TGCAGTGCGGCACTAGCGGCCTCCACCGGGGAGCTGTTTTTT; CDR3aa: CSAALAASTGELFF
abundance: many; j_gene: TRBJ1-3; d_gene: -; v_gene: TRBV3-1; CDR3nt: TGTGCCAGCAGCGAGGCGGGCAGGAGCTCTGGAAACACCATATATTTT; CDR3aa: CASSEAGRSSGNTIYF
abundance: many; j_gene: TRBJ2-3; d_gene: TRBD2; v_gene: TRBV7-6; CDR3nt: TGTGCCAGCAGCTTAAGGATAGCGGGAGCTTGGAGCGGAGCAGATACGCAGTATTTT; CDR3aa: CASSLRIAGAWSGADTQYF
abundance: -; j_gene: TRBJ2-3; d_gene: TRBD2; v_gene: TRBV12-3/TRBV12-4; CDR3nt: TGTGCCAGCAGTTTAAAGGCGGGAGAAGAATATTTT; CDR3aa: CASSLKAGEEYF
abundance: many; j_gene: TRBJ2-2; d_gene: -; v_gene: TRBV2; CDR3nt: TGTGCCAGCAGTGCCTCGGCCGGGGAGCTGTTTTTT; CDR3aa: CASSASAGELFF
abundance: many; j_gene: TRBJ1-1; d_gene: TRBD1; v_gene: TRBV12-3/TRBV12-4; CDR3nt: TGTGCCAGCAGTACACAGGGGGCGACGAACACTGAAGCTTTCTTT; CDR3aa: CASSTQGATNTEAFF
abundance: many; j_gene: TRBJ2-3; d_gene: -; v_gene: TRBV7-2; CDR3nt: TGTGCCAGCAGAAAGGGGACGTACAACACAGATACGCAGTATTTT; CDR3aa: CASRKGTYNTDTQYF
abundance: many; j_gene: TRBJ2-7; d_gene: -; v_gene: TRBV19; CDR3nt: TGTGCCAGTACCGCCGGGGGTCGGGACGAGCAGTACTTC; CDR3aa: CASTAGGRDEQYF
abundance: few; j_gene: TRBJ1-2; d_gene: -; v_gene: TRBV30; CDR3nt: TGTGCCTGGAGTGTTCACGGGGAGACTGGGGGCTACGCCTTC; CDR3aa: CAWSVHGETGGYAF
abundance: -; j_gene: TRBJ2-1; d_gene: -; v_gene: TRBV29-1; CDR3nt: TGCAGCGCCGAGATTCTAGCCTACAATGAGCAGTTCTTC; CDR3aa: CSAEILAYNEQFF
abundance: many; j_gene: TRBJ2-7; d_gene: -; v_gene: TRBV5-1; CDR3nt: TGCGCCAGCAGCTTGCCAGGGCGTAGCTACGAGCAGTACTTC; CDR3aa: CASSLPGRSYEQYF
abundance: many; j_gene: TRBJ2-1; d_gene: TRBD2; v_gene: TRBV24-1; CDR3nt: TGTGCCACCAGTGACCGACGGCCCGGGACTAGCGGGTTCGGGGAGCAGTTCTTC; CDR3aa: CATSDRRPGTSGFGEQFF
abundance: many; j_gene: TRBJ2-4; d_gene: -; v_gene: TRBV30; CDR3nt: TGTGCCTGGAGTGTACGGCGTGAGCTAGCCAAAAACATTCAGTACTTC; CDR3aa: CAWSVRRELAKNIQYF
abundance: many; j_gene: TRBJ1-2; d_gene: -; v_gene: TRBV29-1; CDR3nt: TGCAGCGTTGAAGGGGGAGGTAACTATGGCTACACCTTC; CDR3aa: CSVEGGGNYGYTF
abundance: many; j_gene: TRBJ2-1; d_gene: -; v_gene: TRBV20-1; CDR3nt: TGCAGTGCTAGAGATCAGATTGAGCAGTTCTTC; CDR3aa: CSARDQIEQFF
abundance: many; j_gene: TRBJ2-2; d_gene: -; v_gene: TRBV7-9; CDR3nt: TGTGCCAGCCAAGAACGGAACACCGGGGAGCTGTTTTTT; CDR3aa: CASQERNTGELFF
abundance: many; j_gene: TRBJ2-7; d_gene: -; v_gene: TRBV7-8; CDR3nt: TGTGCCAGCAGCTTATACAGCGGTACCTACGAGCAGTACTTC; CDR3aa: CASSLYSGTYEQYF
abundance: many; j_gene: TRBJ2-7; d_gene: -; v_gene: TRBV3-1; CDR3nt: TGTGCCAGCAGCCAATTTAGAACAGTTTCCGAGCAGTACTTC; CDR3aa: CASSQFRTVSEQYF
abundance: many; j_gene: TRBJ2-7; d_gene: TRBD2; v_gene: TRBV7-6; CDR3nt: TGTGCCAGCAGCCCCGGGGAGGGGCTCGAGCAGTACTTC; CDR3aa: CASSPGEGLEQYF
abundance: many; j_gene: TRBJ2-3; d_gene: -; v_gene: TRBV7-9; CDR3nt: TGTGCCAGCAGCGTAGGACTGTACACAGATACGCAGTATTTT; CDR3aa: CASSVGLYTDTQYF
abundance: many; j_gene: TRBJ2-5; d_gene: -; v_gene: TRBV20-1; CDR3nt: TGCAGTGCCAGAGAGGTACCCCAAGAGACCCAGTACTTC; CDR3aa: CSAREVPQETQYF
abundance: few; j_gene: TRBJ2-7; d_gene: TRBD1; v_gene: TRBV29-1; CDR3nt: TGCAGCGTTGGTGGGACAGGGGCCTACGAGCAGTACTTC; CDR3aa: CSVGGTGAYEQYF
abundance: many; j_gene: TRBJ2-3; d_gene: -; v_gene: TRBV29-1; CDR3nt: TGCAGCACCAGGGGTAGCACAGATACGCAGTATTTT; CDR3aa: CSTRGSTDTQYF
abundance: many; j_gene: TRBJ1-6; d_gene: -; v_gene: TRBV2; CDR3nt: TGTGCCAGCAGTGACCAGGGAGCCTCCAATAATTCACCCCTCCACTTT; CDR3aa: CASSDQGASNNSPLHF
abundance: many; j_gene: TRBJ1-5; d_gene: -; v_gene: TRBV7-3; CDR3nt: TGTGCCAGCAGCTTATCCCGCGGTCAGCCCCAGCATTTT; CDR3aa: CASSLSRGQPQHF
abundance: many; j_gene: TRBJ1-2; d_gene: -; v_gene: TRBV20-1; CDR3nt: TGCAGTGCTAGCCATGGATCCCTCTATGGCTACACCTTC; CDR3aa: CSASHGSLYGYTF
abundance: many; j_gene: TRBJ2-2; d_gene: TRBD2; v_gene: TRBV10-1; CDR3nt: TGCGCCAGCAGTGACAGATCTCAAGCGGGAGTGAACACCGGGGAGCTGTTTTTT; CDR3aa: CASSDRSQAGVNTGELFF
abundance: many; j_gene: TRBJ2-5; d_gene: TRBD2; v_gene: TRBV5-1; CDR3nt: TGCGCCAGCAGCTTGTATCGCGGGAGATCACAAGAGACCCAGTACTTC; CDR3aa: CASSLYRGRSQETQYF
abundance: many; j_gene: TRBJ2-3; d_gene: TRBD2; v_gene: TRBV12-3/TRBV12-4; CDR3nt: TGTGCCAGCAGCTTAGCGGGCCCTAGCACAGATACGCAGTATTTT; CDR3aa: CASSLAGPSTDTQYF
abundance: many; j_gene: TRBJ2-5; d_gene: -; v_gene: TRBV9; CDR3nt: TGTGCCAGCAGCGTAGTAGGAGAGACCCAGTACTTC; CDR3aa: CASSVVGETQYF
abundance: many; j_gene: TRBJ2-2; d_gene: -; v_gene: TRBV18; CDR3nt: TGTGCCAGCTCACCAGGCCTTGACACCGGGGAGCTGTTTTTT; CDR3aa: CASSPGLDTGELFF
abundance: many; j_gene: TRBJ2-1; d_gene: -; v_gene: TRBV7-9; CDR3nt: TGTGCCAGCAGCTTAGGGATCTATGAGCAGTTCTTC; CDR3aa: CASSLGIYEQFF
abundance: many; j_gene: TRBJ2-1; d_gene: -; v_gene: TRBV20-1; CDR3nt: TGCAGTGCTAGTTCGGGGAACAATGAGCAGTTCTTC; CDR3aa: CSASSGNNEQFF
abundance: many; j_gene: TRBJ2-3; d_gene: -; v_gene: TRBV20-1; CDR3nt: TGCAGTGCTAGAGAAGTCCGGGGAGGCACAGATACGCAGTATTTT; CDR3aa: CSAREVRGGTDTQYF
abundance: many; j_gene: TRBJ1-1; d_gene: -; v_gene: TRBV15; CDR3nt: TGTGCCACCAGCAGAGATCGGGGGAGCAATTCTAGAGCTTTCTTT; CDR3aa: CATSRDRGSNSRAFF
abundance: many; j_gene: TRBJ1-2; d_gene: -; v_gene: TRBV28; CDR3nt: TGTGCCAGCAGTTCCCCTCTCTATGGCTACACCTTC; CDR3aa: CASSSPLYGYTF
abundance: many; j_gene: TRBJ2-2; d_gene: TRBD2; v_gene: TRBV2; CDR3nt: TGTGCCAGCATTCCGGGACTAGCGGAGGCGAACACCGGGGAGCTGTTTTTT; CDR3aa: CASIPGLAEANTGELFF
abundance: many; j_gene: TRBJ1-3; d_gene: -; v_gene: TRBV4-1; CDR3nt: TGCGCCAGCAGCCAGCAGGGGACTGGAAACACCATATATTTT; CDR3aa: CASSQQGTGNTIYF
abundance: many; j_gene: TRBJ1-2; d_gene: -; v_gene: TRBV5-4; CDR3nt: TGTGCCAGCAGCCCGGGGACACGTCAAGGCTATGGCTACACCTTC; CDR3aa: CASSPGTRQGYGYTF
abundance: many; j_gene: TRBJ2-3; d_gene: -; v_gene: TRBV2; CDR3nt: TGTGCCAGCAGCGTCATAGATACGCAGTATTTT; CDR3aa: CASSVIDTQYF
abundance: -; j_gene: TRBJ2-1; d_gene: -; v_gene: TRBV20-1; CDR3nt: TGCAGTGCCATCGGGACGAGAGACTACAATGAGCAGTCCTTC; CDR3aa: CSAIGTRDYNEQSF